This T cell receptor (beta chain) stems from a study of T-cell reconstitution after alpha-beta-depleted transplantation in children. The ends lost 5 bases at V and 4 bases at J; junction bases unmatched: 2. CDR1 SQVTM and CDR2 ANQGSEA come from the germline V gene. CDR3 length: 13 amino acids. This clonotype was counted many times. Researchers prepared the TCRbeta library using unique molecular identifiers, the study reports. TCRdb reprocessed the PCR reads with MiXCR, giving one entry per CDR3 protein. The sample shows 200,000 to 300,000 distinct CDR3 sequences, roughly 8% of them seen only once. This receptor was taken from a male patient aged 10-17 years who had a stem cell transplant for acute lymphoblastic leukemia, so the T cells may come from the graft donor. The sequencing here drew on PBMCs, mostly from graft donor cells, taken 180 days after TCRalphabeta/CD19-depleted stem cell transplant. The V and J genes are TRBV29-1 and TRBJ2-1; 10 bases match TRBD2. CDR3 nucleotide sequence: TGCAGCGTTAGCGGGGGGGGTTACAATGAGCAGTTCTTC. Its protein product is CSVSGGGYNEQFF.